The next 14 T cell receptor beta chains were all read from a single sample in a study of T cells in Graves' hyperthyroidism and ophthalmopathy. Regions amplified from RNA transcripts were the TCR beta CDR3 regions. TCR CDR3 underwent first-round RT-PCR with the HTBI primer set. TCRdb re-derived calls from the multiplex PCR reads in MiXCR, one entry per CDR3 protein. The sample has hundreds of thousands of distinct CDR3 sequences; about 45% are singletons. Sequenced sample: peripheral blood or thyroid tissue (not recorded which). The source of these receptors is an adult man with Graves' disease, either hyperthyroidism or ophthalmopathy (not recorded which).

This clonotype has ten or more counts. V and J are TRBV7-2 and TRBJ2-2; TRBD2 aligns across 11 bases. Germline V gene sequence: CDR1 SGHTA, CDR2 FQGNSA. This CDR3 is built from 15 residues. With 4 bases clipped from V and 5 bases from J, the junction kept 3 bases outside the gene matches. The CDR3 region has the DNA TGTGCCAGCAGCTACCGACTAGCGGGAACCGGGGAGCTGTTTTTT. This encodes CASSYRLAGTGELFF.

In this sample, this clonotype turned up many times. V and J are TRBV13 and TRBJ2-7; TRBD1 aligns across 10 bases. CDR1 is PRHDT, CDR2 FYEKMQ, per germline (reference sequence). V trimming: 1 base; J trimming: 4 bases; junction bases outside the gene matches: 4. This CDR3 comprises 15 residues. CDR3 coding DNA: TGTGCCAGCAGCTTAGAGGGGACAGGGGAATACGAGCAGTACTTC. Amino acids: CASSLEGTGEYEQYF.

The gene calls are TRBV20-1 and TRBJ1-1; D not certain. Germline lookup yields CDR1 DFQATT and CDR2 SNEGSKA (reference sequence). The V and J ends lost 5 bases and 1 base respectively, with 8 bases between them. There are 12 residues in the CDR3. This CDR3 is CSAFWSNTEAFF. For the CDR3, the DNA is TGCAGTGCTTTTTGGTCGAACACTGAAGCTTTCTTT.

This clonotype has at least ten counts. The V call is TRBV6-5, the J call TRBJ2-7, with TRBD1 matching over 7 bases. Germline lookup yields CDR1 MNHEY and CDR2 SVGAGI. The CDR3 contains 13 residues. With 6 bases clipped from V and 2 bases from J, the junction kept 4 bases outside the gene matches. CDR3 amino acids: CASRSGTAYEQYF. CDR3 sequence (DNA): TGTGCCAGCAGGTCCGGGACAGCCTACGAGCAGTACTTC.

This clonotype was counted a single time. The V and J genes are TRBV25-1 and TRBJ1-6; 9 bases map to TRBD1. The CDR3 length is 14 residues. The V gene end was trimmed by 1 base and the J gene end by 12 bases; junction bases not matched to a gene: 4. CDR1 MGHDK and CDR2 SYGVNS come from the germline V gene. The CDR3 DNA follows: TGTGCCAGCAGTGAATGGGGACAGGGAAAACCCCTCCACTTT. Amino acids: CASSEWGQGKPLHF.

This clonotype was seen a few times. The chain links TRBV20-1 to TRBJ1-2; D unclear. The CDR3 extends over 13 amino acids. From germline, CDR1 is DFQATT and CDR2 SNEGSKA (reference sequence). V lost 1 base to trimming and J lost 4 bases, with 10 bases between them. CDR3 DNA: TGCAGTGCTAGAGTCAGCCTCCTCTATGGCTACACCTTC. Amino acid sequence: CSARVSLLYGYTF.

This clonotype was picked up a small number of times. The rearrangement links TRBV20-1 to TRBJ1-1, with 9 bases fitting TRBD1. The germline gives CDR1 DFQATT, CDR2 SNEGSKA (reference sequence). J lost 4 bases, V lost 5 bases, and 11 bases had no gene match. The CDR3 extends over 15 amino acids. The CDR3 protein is CSALTTGGGRTEAFF. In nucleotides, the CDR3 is TGCAGTGCTCTCACCACAGGGGGCGGACGCACTGAAGCTTTCTTT.

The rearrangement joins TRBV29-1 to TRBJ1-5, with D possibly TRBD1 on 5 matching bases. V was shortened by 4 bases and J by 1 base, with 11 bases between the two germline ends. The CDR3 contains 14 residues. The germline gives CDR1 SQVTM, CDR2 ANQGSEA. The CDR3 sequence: CSVGGGGSNQPQHF. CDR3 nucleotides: TGCAGCGTTGGGGGGGGGGGAAGCAATCAGCCCCAGCATTTT.

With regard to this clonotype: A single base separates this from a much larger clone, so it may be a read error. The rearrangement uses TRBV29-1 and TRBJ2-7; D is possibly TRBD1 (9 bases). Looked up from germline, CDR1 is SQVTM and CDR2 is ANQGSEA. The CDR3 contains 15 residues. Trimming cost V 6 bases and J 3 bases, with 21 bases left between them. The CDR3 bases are TGCAGCGTGAGCACCGGGACAGGGACTAGCTACGAGCAGTACTTC. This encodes CSVSTGTGTSYEQYF.

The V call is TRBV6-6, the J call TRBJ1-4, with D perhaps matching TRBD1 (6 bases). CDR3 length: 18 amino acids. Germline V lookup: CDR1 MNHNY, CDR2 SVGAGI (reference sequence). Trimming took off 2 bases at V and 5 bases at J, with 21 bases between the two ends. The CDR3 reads CASSYPLSQGFGNEKLFF. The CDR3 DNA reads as TGTGCCAGCAGTTACCCCCTAAGTCAGGGGTTCGGCAATGAAAAACTGTTTTTT.

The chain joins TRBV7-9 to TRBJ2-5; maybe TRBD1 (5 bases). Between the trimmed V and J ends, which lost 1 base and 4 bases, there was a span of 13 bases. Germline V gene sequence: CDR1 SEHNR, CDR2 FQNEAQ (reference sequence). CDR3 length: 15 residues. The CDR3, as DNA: TGTGCCAGCAGCTTAGTCAGGGTATTTCGAGAGACCCAGTACTTC. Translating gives CASSLVRVFRETQYF.

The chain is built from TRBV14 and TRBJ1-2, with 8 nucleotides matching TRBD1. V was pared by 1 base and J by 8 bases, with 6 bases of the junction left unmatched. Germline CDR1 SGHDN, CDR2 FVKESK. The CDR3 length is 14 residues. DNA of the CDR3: TGTGCCAGCAGCCAAGTTCGACAGGGGCGCGGCTACACCTTC. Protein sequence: CASSQVRQGRGYTF.

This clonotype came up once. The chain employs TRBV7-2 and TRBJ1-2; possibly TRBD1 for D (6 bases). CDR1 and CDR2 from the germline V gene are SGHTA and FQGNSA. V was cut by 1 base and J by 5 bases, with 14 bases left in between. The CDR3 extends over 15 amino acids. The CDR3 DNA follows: TGTGCCAGCAGCTTAGAACAGGGCTCAAATTATGGCTACACCTTC. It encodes CASSLEQGSNYGYTF.

The CDR3 sequence is CASSVVPSVDGYTGELFF. CDR3 DNA: TGTGCCAGCAGCGTAGTTCCTAGCGTGGACGGTTACACCGGGGAGCTGTTTTTT. The gene calls are TRBV9 and TRBJ2-2; a weak D match, TRBD2 (6 bases). Germline CDR1 reads SGDLS; CDR2 reads YYNGEE. V was clipped by 0 bases and J by 3 bases, with 18 bases between them. This CDR3 has 18 residues.